This TCR beta chain was retrieved from a study of shared clonotypes between healthy human individuals. Regarding the study as a whole: Genetic and exposure-history diversity was limited by the small donor number.

The CDR3 has 15 amino acids. Germline V CDR1 and CDR2: MDHEN, SYDVKM. V lost 8 bases and J lost 0, with 14 bases in between. Sequencing was performed with immunoSEQ multiplex PCR; in TCRdb, only in-frame clones are kept and a portion is missing. The table shows a few million clones, with 93% occurring only once. About this clone itself: The antigen is undetermined.

This rearrangement joins TRBV28 to TRBJ1-3; D call uncertain. The source is a man between 18 and 35 years old in good health. Some clones in this sample may be carry-over from other donors' samples. The material sequenced was naive CD4+ T cells from PBMCs. Specified subset: CD45RA+ positively selected. CDR3 sequence reads: CASRRSPSSGNTIYF. The DNA for the CDR3 is TGTGCCAGCCGCCGTAGCCCCAGCTCTGGAAACACCATATATTTT.